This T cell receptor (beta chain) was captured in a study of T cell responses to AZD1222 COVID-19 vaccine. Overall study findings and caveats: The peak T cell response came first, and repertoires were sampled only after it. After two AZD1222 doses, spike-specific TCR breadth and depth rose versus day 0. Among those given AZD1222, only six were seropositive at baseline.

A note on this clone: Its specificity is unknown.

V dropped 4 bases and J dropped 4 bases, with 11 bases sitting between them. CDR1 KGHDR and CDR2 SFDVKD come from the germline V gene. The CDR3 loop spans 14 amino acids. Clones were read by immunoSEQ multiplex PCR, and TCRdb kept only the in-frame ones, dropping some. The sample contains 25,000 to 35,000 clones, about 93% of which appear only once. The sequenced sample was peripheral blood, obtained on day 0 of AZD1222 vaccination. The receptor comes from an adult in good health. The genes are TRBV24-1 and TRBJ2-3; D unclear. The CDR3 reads CATSERQPPDTQYF. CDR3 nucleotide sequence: TGTGCCACCAGTGAAAGGCAGCCTCCAGATACGCAGTATTTT.